This TCR beta chain was sequenced in a study of early T cells in non-severe SARS-CoV-2 infection. The overall study: Chains stayed unpaired after sequencing of bulk RNA from unsorted whole blood.

This clonotype was seen many times. The antigen remains undetermined. TCRdb fed the 5' RACE reads into MiXCR, producing one record per CDR3 protein. The table shows about 25,000 distinct CDR3 sequences, with around 4.6% occurring only once. This CDR3 is 16 amino acids long. Trimming took 0 bases from V and 4 from J, leaving 10 bases between them. CDR1 LGHNT and CDR2 FRNRAP come from the germline V gene. The study, taken as a whole, reports: Private and CD4 specificities were missed by VDJdb matching, which favored anti-spike CD8 responses.

The chain employs TRBV12-5 and TRBJ2-6, with D possibly TRBD1 on 5 matching bases. This receptor was obtained from an adult who was a healthcare worker with PCR-confirmed SARS-CoV-2 infection or an uninfected control (not recorded which). The sequencing sample was made of whole blood. The CDR3 sequence: CASGLVAGMGANVLTF. The CDR3 DNA sequence: TGTGCTAGTGGTTTGGTCGCAGGGATGGGGGCCAACGTCCTGACTTTC.